The present T cell receptor (beta chain) was sequenced within a study of blood T cell repertoires in COVID-19. TCRdb's table, derived via immunoSEQ multiplex PCR, lists solely in-frame clones and lacks some. The sample lists some 59,000 clones, 60% to 85% occurring once. CDR3 length equals 16 residues. Between the trimmed V and J ends, which lost 0 bases and 5 bases, there was a span of 16 bases. The germline CDR1 and CDR2 sequences are LNHNV and YYDKDF (reference sequence). Sequencing was performed on peripheral blood. The chain links TRBV15 to TRBJ2-5, with a tentative D call TRBD2 (6 bases). The receptor was isolated from a man aged 30 to 39 with COVID-19, enrolled during active disease. In DNA, the CDR3 is TGTGCCACCAGCAGAGATTTGAGGCGTGCGGGGGAGACCCAGTACTTC. Translated: CATSRDLRRAGETQYF.